This T cell receptor (beta chain) derives from a study of shared clonotypes between healthy human individuals. It was at deep level that the assay was run. Unsorted PBMC DNA went through sequencing on ten immunoSEQ deep assay plates. Per the original data handling: Junction-only sequences produced by ImmunoSEQ had no quality scores, so filtering differed. Some clones are missing from TCRdb's copy, which holds only in-frame ones; the method was immunoSEQ multiplex PCR. V, J and clone size are those of that table, while D and trimming were read from the DNA. This sample has about 490,000 clones, with about 80% found just once. Study-wide results and caveats: Limitation of the genetic and exposure-history diversity represented came from the few donors.

V was trimmed by 5 bases and J by 6 bases, leaving 13 bases between them. This CDR3 has 14 amino acids. CDR1 and CDR2 (germline): MNHNY, SVGAGI (reference sequence). For this clone: The target antigen is unknown.

The receptor was isolated from a woman between 40 and 50 years old in good health. Some clones in this sample may be carry-over from other donors' samples. Specimen: PBMCs. The chain has TRBV6-6 and TRBJ1-4; possibly TRBD1 for D (6 bases). The CDR3 is CASSQEGGDEKLFF. The DNA for the CDR3 is TGTGCCAGCAGTCAAGAGGGGGGAGATGAAAAACTGTTTTTT.